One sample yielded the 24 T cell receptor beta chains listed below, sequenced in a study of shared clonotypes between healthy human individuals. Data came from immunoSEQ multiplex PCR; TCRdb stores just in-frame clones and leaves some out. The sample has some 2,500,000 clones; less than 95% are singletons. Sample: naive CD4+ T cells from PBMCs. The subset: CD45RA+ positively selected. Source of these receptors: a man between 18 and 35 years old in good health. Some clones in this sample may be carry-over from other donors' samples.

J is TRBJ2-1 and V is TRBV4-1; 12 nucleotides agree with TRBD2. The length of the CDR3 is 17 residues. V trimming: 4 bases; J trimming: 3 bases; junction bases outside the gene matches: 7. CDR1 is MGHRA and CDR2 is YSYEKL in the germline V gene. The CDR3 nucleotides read TGCGCCAGCAGCCCCCGGACTAGCGGGAATGACTACAATGAGCAGTTCTTC. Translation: CASSPRTSGNDYNEQFF.

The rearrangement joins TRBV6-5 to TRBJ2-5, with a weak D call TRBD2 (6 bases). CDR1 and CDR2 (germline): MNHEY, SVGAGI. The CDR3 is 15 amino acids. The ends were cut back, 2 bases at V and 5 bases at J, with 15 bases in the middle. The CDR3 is CASSYPGRGRETQYF. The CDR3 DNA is TGTGCCAGCAGTTACCCGGGACGGGGGAGGGAGACCCAGTACTTC.

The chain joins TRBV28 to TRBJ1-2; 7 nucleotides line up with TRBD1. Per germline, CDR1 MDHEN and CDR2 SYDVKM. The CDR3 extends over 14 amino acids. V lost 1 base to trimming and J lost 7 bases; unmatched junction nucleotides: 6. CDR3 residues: CASSLFWDSRGYTF. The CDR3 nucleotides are TGTGCCAGCAGTTTATTTTGGGACAGTCGTGGCTACACCTTC.

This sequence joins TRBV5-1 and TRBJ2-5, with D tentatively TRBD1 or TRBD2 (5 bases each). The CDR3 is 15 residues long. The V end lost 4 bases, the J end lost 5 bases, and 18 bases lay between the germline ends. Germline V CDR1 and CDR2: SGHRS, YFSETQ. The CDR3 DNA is TGCGCCAGCAGCCAGCGACTGGGGACGGGGGAGACCCAGTACTTC. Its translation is CASSQRLGTGETQYF.

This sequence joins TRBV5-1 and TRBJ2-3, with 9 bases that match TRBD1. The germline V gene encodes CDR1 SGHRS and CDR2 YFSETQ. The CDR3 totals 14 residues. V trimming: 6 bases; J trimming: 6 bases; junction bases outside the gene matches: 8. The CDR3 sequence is CASTDGQGWDTQYF. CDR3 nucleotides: TGCGCCAGCACCGACGGACAGGGGTGGGATACGCAGTATTTT.

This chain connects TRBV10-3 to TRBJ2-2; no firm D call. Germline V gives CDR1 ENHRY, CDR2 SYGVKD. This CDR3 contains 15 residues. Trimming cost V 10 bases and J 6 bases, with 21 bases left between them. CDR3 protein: CASTNRPTGPGELFF. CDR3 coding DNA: TGTGCCAGCACCAATCGGCCCACCGGCCCCGGGGAGCTGTTTTTT.

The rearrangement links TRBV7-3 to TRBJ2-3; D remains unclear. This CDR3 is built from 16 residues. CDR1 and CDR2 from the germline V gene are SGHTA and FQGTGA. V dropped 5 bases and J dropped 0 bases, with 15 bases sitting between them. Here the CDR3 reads CASSPRFGPSTDTQYF. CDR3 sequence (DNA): TGTGCCAGCAGCCCTAGATTCGGGCCCAGCACAGATACGCAGTATTTT.

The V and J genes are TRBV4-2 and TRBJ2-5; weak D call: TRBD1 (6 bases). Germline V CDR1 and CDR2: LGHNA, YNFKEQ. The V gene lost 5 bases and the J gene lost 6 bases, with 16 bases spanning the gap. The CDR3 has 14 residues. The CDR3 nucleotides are TGTGCCAGCAGCGGAGAAGTAGGGGGAAAGACCCAGTACTTC. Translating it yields CASSGEVGGKTQYF.

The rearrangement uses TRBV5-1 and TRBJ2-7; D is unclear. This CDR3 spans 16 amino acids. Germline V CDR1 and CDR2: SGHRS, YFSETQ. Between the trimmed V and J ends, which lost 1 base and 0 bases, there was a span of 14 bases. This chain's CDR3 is CASSLRFAAASYEQYF. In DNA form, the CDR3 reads TGCGCCAGCAGCTTGCGGTTTGCGGCAGCCTCCTACGAGCAGTACTTC.

The CDR3 region is CASSLLTDKNTEAFF. In DNA, the CDR3 is TGCGCCAGCAGCTTGTTAACAGATAAGAACACTGAAGCTTTCTTT. The rearrangement uses TRBV5-1 and TRBJ1-1; no clear D. V was pared by 1 base and J by 1 base, with 11 bases between. This CDR3 has 15 residues. The germline V gene encodes CDR1 SGHRS and CDR2 YFSETQ.

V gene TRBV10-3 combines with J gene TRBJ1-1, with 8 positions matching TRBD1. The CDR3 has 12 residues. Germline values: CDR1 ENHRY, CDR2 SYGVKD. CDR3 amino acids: CAIGQGAGEAFF. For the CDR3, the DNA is TGTGCGATCGGGCAGGGGGCCGGTGAAGCTTTCTTT.

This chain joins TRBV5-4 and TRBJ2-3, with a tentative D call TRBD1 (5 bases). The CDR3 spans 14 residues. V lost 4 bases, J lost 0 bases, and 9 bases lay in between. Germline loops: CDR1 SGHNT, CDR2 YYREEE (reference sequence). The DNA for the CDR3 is TGTGCCAGCAGCCTCAGGGCTAGCACAGATACGCAGTATTTT. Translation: CASSLRASTDTQYF.

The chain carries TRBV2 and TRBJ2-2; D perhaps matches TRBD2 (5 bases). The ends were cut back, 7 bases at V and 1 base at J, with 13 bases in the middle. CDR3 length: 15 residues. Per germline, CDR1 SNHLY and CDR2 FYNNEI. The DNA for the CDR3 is TGTGCCAGCAACTTTCTCCGGGAGAACACCGGGGAGCTGTTTTTT. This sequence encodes CASNFLRENTGELFF. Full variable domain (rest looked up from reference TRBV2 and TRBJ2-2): EPEVTQTPSHQVTQMGQEVILRCVPISNHLYFYWYRQILGQKVEFLVSFYNNEISEKSEIFDDQFSVERPDGSNFTLKIRSTKLEDSAMYFCASNFLRENTGELFFGEGSRLTVL.

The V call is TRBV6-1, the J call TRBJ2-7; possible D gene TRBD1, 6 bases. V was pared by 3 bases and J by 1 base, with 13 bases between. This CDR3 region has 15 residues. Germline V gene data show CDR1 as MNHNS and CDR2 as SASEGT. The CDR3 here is CASSDPNRVSYEQYF. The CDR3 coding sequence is TGTGCCAGCAGTGACCCCAACAGGGTATCCTACGAGCAGTACTTC.

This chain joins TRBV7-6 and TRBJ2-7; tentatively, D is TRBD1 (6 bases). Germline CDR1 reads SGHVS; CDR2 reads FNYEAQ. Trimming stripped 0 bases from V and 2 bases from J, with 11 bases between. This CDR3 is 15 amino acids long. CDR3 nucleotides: TGTGCCAGCAGCTTAGCCACCGGACAGCCCTACGAGCAGTACTTC. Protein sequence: CASSLATGQPYEQYF.

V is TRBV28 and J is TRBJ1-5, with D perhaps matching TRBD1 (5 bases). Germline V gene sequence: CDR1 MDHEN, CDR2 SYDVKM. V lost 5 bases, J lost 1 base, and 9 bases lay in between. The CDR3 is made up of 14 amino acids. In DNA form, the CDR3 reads TGTGCCAGCAGTAGACGACAGAGCAATCAGCCCCAGCATTTT. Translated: CASSRRQSNQPQHF.

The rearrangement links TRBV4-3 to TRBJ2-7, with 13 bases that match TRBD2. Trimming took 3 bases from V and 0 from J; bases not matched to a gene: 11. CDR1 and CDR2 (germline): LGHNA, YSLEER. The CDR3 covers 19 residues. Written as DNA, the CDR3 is TGCGCCAGCAGCCACAGACTAGCGGGAGGTGGTATAGGCTCCTACGAGCAGTACTTC. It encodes CASSHRLAGGGIGSYEQYF.

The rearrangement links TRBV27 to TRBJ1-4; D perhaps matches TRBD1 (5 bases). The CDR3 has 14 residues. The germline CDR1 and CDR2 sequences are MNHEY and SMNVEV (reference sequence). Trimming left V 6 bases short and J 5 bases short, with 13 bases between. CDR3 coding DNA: TGTGCCAGCAGAGGCGACAGATCGAATGAAAAACTGTTTTTT. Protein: CASRGDRSNEKLFF.

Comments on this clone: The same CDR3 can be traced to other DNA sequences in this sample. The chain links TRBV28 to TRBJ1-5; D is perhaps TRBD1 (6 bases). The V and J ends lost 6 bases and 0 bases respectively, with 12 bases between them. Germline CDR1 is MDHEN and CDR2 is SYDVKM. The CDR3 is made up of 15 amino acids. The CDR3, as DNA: TGTGCCAGCAGCCAGGCAGGGGATAGCAATCAGCCCCAGCATTTT. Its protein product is CASSQAGDSNQPQHF.

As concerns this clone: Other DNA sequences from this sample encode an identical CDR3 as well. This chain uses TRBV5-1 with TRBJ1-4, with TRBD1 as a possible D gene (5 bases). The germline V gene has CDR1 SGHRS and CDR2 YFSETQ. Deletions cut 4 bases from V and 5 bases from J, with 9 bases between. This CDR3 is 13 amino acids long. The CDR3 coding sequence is TGCGCCAGCAGCCGGGACCTAAATGAAAAACTGTTTTTT. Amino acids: CASSRDLNEKLFF.

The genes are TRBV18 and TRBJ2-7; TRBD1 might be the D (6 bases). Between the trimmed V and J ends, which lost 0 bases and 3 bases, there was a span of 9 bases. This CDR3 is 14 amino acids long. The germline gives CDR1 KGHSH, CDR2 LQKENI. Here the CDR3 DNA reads TGTGCCAGCTCACCACCCGACAGGATCTACGAGCAGTACTTC. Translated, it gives CASSPPDRIYEQYF.

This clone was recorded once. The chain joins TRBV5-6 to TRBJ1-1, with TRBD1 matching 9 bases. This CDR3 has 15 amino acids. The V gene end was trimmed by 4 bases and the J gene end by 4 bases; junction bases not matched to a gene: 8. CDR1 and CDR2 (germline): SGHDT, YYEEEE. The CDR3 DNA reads TGTGCCAGCAGCGAGGGGACAGGGTCGCCCACTGAAGCTTTCTTT. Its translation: CASSEGTGSPTEAFF.

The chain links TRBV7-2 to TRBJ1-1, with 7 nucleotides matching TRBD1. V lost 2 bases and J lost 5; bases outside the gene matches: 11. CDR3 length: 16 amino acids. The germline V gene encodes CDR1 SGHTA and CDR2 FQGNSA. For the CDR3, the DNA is TGTGCCAGCAGCTTACGACAGGGCCGAAGGAGGACTGAAGCTTTCTTT. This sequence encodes CASSLRQGRRRTEAFF.

The CDR3 region is CASSPGTGGNEQFF. The CDR3 region has the DNA TGCGCCAGCAGTCCAGGGACAGGGGGCAATGAGCAGTTCTTC. The chain is built from TRBV4-1 and TRBJ2-1, with 11 nucleotides matching TRBD1. Germline-derived CDR1 and CDR2 are MGHRA and YSYEKL. V trimming: 6 bases; J trimming: 6 bases; junction bases outside the gene matches: 4. The CDR3 is 14 residues long.